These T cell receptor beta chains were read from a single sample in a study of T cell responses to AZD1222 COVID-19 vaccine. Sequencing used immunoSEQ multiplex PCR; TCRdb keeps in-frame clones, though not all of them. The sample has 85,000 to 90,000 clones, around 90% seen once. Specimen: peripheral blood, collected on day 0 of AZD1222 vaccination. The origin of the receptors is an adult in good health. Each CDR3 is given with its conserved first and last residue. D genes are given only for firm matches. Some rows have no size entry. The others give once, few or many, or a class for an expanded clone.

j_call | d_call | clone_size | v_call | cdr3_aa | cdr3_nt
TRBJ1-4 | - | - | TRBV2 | CASSASYSTNEKLFF | TGTGCCAGCAGTGCTAGCTACTCAACTAATGAAAAACTGTTTTTT
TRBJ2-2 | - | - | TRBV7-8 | CASSRAGSATGELFF | TGTGCCAGCAGCCGAGCCGGGTCAGCCACCGGGGAGCTGTTTTTT
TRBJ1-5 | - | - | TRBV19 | CASSIGGQPQHF | TGTGCCAGTAGTATCGGTGGTCAGCCCCAGCATTTT
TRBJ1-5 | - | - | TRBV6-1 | CASSAPRRGENQPQHF | TGTGCCAGCAGTGCCCCCCGTAGGGGGGAGAATCAGCCCCAGCATTTT
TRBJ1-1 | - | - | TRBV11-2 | CASSLSGGNTEAFF | TGTGCCAGCAGCTTATCTGGGGGGAACACTGAAGCTTTCTTT
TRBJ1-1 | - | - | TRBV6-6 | CASSYSIRGNTEAFF | TGTGCCAGCAGTTACTCGATCCGCGGCAACACTGAAGCTTTCTTT
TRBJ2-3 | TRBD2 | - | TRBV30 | CAWSVRLAGFTDTQYF | TGTGCCTGGAGTGTTAGACTAGCGGGTTTCACAGATACGCAGTATTTT
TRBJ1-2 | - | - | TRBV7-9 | CASSLAPQGGYTF | TGTGCCAGCAGCTTAGCACCCCAAGGAGGCTACACCTTC
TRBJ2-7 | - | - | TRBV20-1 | CSASPPGTDSYEQYF | TGCAGTGCTAGTCCCCCCGGGACTGACTCCTACGAGCAGTACTTC
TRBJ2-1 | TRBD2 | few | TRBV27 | CASSSLASGRDEQFF | TGTGCCAGCAGTTCGTTGGCTAGCGGACGGGACGAGCAGTTCTTC
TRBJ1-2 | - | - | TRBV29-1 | CSVEDGGRSYTF | TGCAGCGTTGAAGATGGAGGCCGATCATACACCTTC
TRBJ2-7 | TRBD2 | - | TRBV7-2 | CASSTRSLAGSSYEQYF | TGTGCCAGCAGCACCAGAAGTCTAGCGGGGTCCTCCTACGAGCAGTACTTC
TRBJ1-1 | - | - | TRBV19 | CASTPVGGRFTEAFF | TGTGCCAGTACCCCGGTTGGGGGTCGGTTCACTGAAGCTTTCTTT
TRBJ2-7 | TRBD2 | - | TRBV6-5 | CASSPRGGNYEQYF | TGTGCCAGCAGTCCTCGGGGGGGGAATTACGAGCAGTACTTC
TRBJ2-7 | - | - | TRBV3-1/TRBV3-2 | CASSQILKRSQGYEQYF | TGTGCCAGCAGCCAAATTCTCAAGAGAAGCCAGGGCTACGAGCAGTACTTC
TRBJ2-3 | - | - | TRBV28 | CASSETGLRGDTQYF | TGTGCCAGCAGTGAAACGGGGTTACGAGGGGATACGCAGTATTTT
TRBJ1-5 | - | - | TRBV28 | CASSLLGGAQPQHF | TGTGCCAGCAGTTTATTGGGGGGGGCTCAGCCCCAGCATTTT
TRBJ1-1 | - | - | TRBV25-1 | CASRNERNTEAFF | TGTGCCAGCAGGAATGAGCGAAACACTGAAGCTTTCTTT
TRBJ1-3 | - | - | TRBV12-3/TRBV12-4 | CASSLRNTIYF | TGTGCCAGCAGTCTCAGAAACACCATATATTTT
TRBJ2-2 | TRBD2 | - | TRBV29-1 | CSASTSGRAGELFF | TGCAGCGCCTCGACTAGCGGGAGGGCCGGGGAGCTGTTTTTT
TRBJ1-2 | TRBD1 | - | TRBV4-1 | CASSPTGANYGYTF | TGCGCCAGCAGCCCGACAGGGGCCAACTATGGCTACACCTTC
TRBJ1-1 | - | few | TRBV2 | CASSQGENTEAFF | TGTGCCAGCAGCCAGGGAGAGAACACTGAAGCTTTCTTT
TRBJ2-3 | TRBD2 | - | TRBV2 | CASRRENVFADTQYF | TGTGCCAGCAGGCGGGAGAATGTATTTGCAGATACGCAGTATTTT
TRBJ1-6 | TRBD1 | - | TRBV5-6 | CASSLRTGSFSPLHF | TGTGCCAGCAGCTTGAGGACAGGCTCTTTTTCACCCCTCCACTTT
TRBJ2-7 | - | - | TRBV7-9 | CASSFGLLDEQYF | TGTGCCAGCAGCTTCGGGTTGTTGGACGAGCAGTACTTC